Below, one T cell receptor beta chain is given with its context. Its matching antigen is unknown. Measured with immunoSEQ multiplex PCR; TCRdb has only the in-frame clones, and not every one. The table has approximately 150,000 clones, approximately 88% seen once. This sample is part of a study of cytomegalovirus exposure and HLA in healthy donors. On the study more broadly: The 666 first-cohort repertoires shared a platform with the roughly 110 validation repertoires, as reported in a later analysis.

CDR1 MNHEY and CDR2 SMNVEV come from the germline V gene (reference sequence). The length of the CDR3 is 15 residues. Between the trimmed V and J ends, which lost 3 bases and 6 bases, there was a span of 18 bases. Findings of the study overall: Listed as cytomegalovirus-associated were 150 to 200 TCR beta chains. That first-cohort TCR clusters tended to co-occur in the 130 or so validation repertoires was found in a later analysis.

Among the approximately 130 subjects of the validation cohort, separate from the roughly 670-subject first cohort, were the donors. The specimen sequenced was PBMCs. V usage is TRBV27 and J usage is TRBJ2-7; D is possibly TRBD2 (5 bases). The clonotype comes from a woman aged 18 to 35 in good health and CMV-seropositive. The CDR3 DNA is TGTGCCAGCAGTTTGGGCGGCGGGCTAGCCTCCGAGCAGTACTTC. This gives the protein CASSLGGGLASEQYF.